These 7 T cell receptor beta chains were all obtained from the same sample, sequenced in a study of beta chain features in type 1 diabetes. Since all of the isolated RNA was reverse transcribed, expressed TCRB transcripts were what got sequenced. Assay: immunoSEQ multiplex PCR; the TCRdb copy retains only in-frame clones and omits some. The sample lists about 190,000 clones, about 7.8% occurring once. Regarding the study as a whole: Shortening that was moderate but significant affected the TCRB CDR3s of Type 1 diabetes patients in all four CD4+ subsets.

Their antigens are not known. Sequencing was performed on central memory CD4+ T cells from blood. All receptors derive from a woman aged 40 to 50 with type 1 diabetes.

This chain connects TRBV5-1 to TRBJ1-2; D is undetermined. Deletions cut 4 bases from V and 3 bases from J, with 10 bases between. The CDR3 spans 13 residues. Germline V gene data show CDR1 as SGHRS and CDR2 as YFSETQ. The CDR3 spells CASSPDLDYGYTF. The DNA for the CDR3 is TGCGCCAGCAGCCCCGACTTAGACTATGGCTACACCTTC. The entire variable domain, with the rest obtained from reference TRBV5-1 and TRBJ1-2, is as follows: KAGVTQTPRYLIKTRGQQVTLSCSPISGHRSVSWYQQTPGQGLQFLFEYFSETQRNKGNFPGRFSGRQFSNSRSEMNVSTLELGDSALYLCASSPDLDYGYTFGSGTRLTVV.

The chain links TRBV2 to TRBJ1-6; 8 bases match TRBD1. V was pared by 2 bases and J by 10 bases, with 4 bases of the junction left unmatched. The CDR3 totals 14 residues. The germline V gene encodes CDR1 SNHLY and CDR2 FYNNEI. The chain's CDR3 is CASSETGQGSPLHF. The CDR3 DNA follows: TGTGCCAGCAGTGAAACTGGACAGGGCTCACCCCTCCACTTT.

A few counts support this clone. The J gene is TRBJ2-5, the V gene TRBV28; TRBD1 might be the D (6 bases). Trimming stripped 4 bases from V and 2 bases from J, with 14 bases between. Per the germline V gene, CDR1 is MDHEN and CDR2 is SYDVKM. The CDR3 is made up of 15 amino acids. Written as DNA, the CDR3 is TGTGCCAGCAGTTCAACCCTCGGACAGCAAGAGACCCAGTACTTC. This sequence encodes CASSSTLGQQETQYF.

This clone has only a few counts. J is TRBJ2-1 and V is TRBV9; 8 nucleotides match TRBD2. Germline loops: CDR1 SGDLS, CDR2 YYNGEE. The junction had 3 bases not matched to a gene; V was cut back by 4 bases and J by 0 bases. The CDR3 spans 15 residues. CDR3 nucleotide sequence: TGTGCCAGCAGCCCTACTAGCGGCTCCTACAATGAGCAGTTCTTC. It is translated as CASSPTSGSYNEQFF. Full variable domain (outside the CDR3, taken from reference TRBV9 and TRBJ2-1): DSGVTQTPKHLITATGQRVTLRCSPRSGDLSVYWYQQSLDQGLQFLIQYYNGEERAKGNILERFSAQQFPDLHSELNLSSLELGDSALYFCASSPTSGSYNEQFFGPGTRLTVL.

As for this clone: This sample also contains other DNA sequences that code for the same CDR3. The CDR3 loop is CSARRDYGYTF. In DNA form, the CDR3 reads TGCAGTGCGAGGAGAGACTATGGCTACACCTTC. The rearrangement uses TRBV20-1 and TRBJ1-2; D is unresolved. The V gene's germline CDR1 is DFQATT and CDR2 SNEGSKA (reference sequence). This CDR3 is built from 11 residues. Deletions cut 6 bases from V and 3 bases from J, with 8 bases between.

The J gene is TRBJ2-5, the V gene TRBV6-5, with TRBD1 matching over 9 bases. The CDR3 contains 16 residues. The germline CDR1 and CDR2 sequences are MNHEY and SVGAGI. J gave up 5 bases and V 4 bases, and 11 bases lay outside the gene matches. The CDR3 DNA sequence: TGTGCCAGCAGTTTGACACAGGGGGCGCAGGGGGAGACCCAGTACTTC. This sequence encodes CASSLTQGAQGETQYF.

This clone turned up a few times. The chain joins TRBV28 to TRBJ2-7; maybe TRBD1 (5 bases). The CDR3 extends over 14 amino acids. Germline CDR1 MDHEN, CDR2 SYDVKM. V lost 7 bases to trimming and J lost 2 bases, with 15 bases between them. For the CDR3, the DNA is TGTGCCAGCATAGGTCAGGGATCAGCCTACGAGCAGTACTTC. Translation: CASIGQGSAYEQYF.